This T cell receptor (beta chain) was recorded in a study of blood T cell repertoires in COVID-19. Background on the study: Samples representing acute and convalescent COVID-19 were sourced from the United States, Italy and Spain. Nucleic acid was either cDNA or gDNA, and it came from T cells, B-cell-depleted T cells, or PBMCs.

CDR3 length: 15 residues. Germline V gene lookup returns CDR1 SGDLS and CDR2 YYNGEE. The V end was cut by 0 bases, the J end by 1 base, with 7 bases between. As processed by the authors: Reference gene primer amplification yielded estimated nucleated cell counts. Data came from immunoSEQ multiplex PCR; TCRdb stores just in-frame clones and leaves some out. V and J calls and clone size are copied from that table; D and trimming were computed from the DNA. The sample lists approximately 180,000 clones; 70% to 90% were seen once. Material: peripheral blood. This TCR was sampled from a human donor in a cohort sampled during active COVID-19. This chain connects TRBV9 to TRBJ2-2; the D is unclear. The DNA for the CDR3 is TGTGCCAGCAGCGTAGTGGGCCAGAACACCGGGGAGCTGTTTTTT. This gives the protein CASSVVGQNTGELFF.